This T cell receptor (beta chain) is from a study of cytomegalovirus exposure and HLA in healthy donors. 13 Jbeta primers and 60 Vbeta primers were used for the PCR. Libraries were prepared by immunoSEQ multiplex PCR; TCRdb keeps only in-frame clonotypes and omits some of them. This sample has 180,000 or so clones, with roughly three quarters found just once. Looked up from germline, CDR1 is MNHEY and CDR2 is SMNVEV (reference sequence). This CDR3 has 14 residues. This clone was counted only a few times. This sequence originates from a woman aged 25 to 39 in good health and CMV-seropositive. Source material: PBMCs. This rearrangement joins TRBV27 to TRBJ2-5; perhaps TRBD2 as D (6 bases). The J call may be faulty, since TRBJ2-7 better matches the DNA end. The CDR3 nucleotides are TGTGCCAGCAGTTTAGGCGGGACCTCCTACGAGCAGTACTTC. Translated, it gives CASSLGGTSYEQYF.